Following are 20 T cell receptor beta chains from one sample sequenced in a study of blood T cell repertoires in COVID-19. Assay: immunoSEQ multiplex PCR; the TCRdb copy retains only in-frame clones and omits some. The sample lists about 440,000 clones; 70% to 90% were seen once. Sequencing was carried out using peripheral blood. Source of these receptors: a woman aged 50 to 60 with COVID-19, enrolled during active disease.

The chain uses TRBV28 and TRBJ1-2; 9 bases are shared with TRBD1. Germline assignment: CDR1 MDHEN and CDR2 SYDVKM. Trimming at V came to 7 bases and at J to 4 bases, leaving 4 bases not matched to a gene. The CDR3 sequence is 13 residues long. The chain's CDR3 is CASNNRGLYGYTF. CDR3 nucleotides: TGTGCCAGCAATAACAGGGGGCTCTATGGCTACACCTTC.

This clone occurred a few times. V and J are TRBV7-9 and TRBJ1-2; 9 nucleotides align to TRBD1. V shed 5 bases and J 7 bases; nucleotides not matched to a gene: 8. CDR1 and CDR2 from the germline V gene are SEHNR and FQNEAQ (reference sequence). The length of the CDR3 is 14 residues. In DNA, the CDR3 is TGTGCCAGCAGCGCAACCGGGACAGGGCTTGGCTACACCTTC. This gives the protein CASSATGTGLGYTF.

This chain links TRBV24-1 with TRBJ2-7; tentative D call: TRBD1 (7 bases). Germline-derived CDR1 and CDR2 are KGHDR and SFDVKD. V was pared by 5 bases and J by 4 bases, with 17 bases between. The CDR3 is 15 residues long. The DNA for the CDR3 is TGTGCCACCAGTGGGGAGGAGGGGGCTCCATACGAGCAGTACTTC. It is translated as CATSGEEGAPYEQYF.

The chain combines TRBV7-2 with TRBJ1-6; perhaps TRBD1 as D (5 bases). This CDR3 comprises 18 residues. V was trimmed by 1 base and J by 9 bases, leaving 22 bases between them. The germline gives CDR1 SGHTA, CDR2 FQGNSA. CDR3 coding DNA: TGTGCCAGCAGCTTAGGATTTTTCTATGGCCAGGGTGGTTCACCCCTCCACTTT. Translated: CASSLGFFYGQGGSPLHF.

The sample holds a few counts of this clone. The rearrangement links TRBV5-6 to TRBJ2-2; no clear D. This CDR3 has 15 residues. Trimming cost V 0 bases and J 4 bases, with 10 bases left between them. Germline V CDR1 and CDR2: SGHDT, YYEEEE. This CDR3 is CASSLGDLTTGELFF. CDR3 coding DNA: TGTGCCAGCAGCTTGGGAGACTTAACCACCGGGGAGCTGTTTTTT.

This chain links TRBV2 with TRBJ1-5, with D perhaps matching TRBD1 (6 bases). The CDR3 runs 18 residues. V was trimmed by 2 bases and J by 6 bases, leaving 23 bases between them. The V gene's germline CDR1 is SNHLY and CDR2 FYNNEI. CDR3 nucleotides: TGTGCCAGCAGTGAATGGGGACGGGGGGCTCTGCGGCGTCAGCCCCAGCATTTT. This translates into CASSEWGRGALRRQPQHF.

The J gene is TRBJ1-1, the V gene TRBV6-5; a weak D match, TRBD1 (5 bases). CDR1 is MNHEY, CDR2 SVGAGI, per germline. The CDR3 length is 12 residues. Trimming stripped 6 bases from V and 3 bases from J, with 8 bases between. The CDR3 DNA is TGTGCCAGCAGACAGGTAGACACTGAAGCTTTCTTT. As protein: CASRQVDTEAFF.

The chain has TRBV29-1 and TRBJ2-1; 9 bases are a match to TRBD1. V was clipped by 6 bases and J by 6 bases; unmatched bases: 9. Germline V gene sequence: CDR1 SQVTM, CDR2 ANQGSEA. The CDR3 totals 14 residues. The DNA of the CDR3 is TGCAGCGTCGCCGGGACAGGGAAGGGCAATGAGCAGTTCTTC. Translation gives CSVAGTGKGNEQFF.

The DNA for the CDR3 is TGTGCCAGCAGCCTGGACAGGGGATCCACTGAAGCTTTCTTT. This encodes CASSLDRGSTEAFF. The chain combines TRBV11-1 with TRBJ1-1, with 9 bases lining up with TRBD1. The V gene end was trimmed by 5 bases and the J gene end by 4 bases; junction bases not matched to a gene: 5. Germline V lookup: CDR1 SGHAT, CDR2 FQDESV (reference sequence). The CDR3 totals 14 residues.

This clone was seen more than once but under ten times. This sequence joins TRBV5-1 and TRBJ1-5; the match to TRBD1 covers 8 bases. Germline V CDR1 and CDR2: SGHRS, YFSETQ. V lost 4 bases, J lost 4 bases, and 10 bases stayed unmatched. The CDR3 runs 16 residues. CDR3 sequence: CASSATGAGENQPQHF. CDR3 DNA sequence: TGCGCCAGCAGCGCGACAGGGGCGGGGGAGAATCAGCCCCAGCATTTT.

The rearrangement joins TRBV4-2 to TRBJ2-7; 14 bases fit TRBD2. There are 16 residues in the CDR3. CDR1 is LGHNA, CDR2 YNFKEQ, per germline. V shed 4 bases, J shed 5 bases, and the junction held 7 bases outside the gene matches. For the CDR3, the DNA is TGTGCCAGCAGCCCACGACTAGCGGGGGGGCCACACGAGCAGTACTTC. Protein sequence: CASSPRLAGGPHEQYF.

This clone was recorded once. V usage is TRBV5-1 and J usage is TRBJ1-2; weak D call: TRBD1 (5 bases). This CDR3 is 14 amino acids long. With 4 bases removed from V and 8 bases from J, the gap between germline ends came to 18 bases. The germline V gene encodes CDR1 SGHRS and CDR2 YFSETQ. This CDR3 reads CASSLTPGGGGYTF. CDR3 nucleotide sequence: TGCGCCAGCAGCCTGACCCCCGGGGGAGGGGGCTACACCTTC. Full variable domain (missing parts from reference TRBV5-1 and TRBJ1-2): KAGVTQTPRYLIKTRGQQVTLSCSPISGHRSVSWYQQTPGQGLQFLFEYFSETQRNKGNFPGRFSGRQFSNSRSEMNVSTLELGDSALYLCASSLTPGGGGYTFGSGTRLTVV.

CDR3 amino acids: CAWTVGQGSRGTGELFF. The DNA of the CDR3 is TGTGCCTGGACCGTCGGACAGGGCTCCCGGGGCACCGGGGAGCTGTTTTTT. This chain links TRBV30 with TRBJ2-2, with 8 nucleotides matching TRBD1. Germline trimming cut 4 bases from V and 4 bases from J; bases unmatched to any gene: 14. The CDR3 runs 17 residues. Looked up from germline, CDR1 is GTSNPN and CDR2 is SVGIG (reference sequence). Supplemented by reference TRBV30 and TRBJ2-2, the full variable domain reads SQTIHQWPATLVQPVGSPLSLECTVEGTSNPNLYWYRQAAGRGLQLLFYSVGIGQISSEVPQNLSASRPQDRQFILSSKKLLLSDSGFYLCAWTVGQGSRGTGELFFGEGSRLTVL.

The CDR3 DNA reads TGTGCCAGCAGCCGGACAGGGGCCTACGAGCAGTACTTC. This codes for CASSRTGAYEQYF. The chain recombines TRBV9 with TRBJ2-7; 9 bases are shared with TRBD1. The V segment lost 4 bases and the J segment 2 bases; nucleotides outside the gene matches: 1. Germline V gene sequence: CDR1 SGDLS, CDR2 YYNGEE. The CDR3 consists of 13 residues.

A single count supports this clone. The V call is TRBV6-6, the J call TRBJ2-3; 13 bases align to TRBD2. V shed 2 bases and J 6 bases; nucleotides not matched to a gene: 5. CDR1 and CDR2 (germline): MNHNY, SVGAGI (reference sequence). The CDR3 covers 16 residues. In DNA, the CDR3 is TGTGCCAGCAGTTACGGACTAGCGGGGGCAGGGGATACGCAGTATTTT. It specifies CASSYGLAGAGDTQYF.

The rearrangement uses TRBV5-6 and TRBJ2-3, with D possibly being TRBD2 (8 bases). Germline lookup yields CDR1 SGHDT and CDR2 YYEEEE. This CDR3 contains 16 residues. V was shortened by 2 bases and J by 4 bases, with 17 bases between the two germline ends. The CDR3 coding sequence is TGTGCCAGCAGCTTAAGGGGACAGCGGGGGTCAGATACGCAGTATTTT. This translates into CASSLRGQRGSDTQYF. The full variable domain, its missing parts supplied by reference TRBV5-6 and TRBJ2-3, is DAGVTQSPTHLIKTRGQQVTLRCSPKSGHDTVSWYQQALGQGPQFIFQYYEEEERQRGNFPDRFSGHQFPNYSSELNVNALLLGDSALYLCASSLRGQRGSDTQYFGPGTRLTVL.

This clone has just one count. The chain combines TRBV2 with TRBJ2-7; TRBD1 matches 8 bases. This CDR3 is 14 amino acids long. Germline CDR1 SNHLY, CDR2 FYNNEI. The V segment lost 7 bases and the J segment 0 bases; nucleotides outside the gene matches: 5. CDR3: CASKGQAGSYEQYF. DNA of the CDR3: TGTGCCAGCAAGGGACAGGCGGGCTCCTACGAGCAGTACTTC.

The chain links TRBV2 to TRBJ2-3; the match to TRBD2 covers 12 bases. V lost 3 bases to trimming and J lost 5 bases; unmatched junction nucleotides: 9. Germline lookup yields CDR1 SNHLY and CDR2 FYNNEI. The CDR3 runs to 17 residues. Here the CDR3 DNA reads TGTGCCAGCAGTGACCAGGGGATGACTAGCGGGGGAGATACGCAGTATTTT. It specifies CASSDQGMTSGGDTQYF.

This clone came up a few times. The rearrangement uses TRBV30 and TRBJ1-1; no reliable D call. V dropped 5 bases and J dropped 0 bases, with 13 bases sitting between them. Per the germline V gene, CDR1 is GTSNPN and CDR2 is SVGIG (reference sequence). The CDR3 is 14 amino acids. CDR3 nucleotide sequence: TGTGCCTGGGCTACAACAGTGGTGAACACTGAAGCTTTCTTT. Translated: CAWATTVVNTEAFF.

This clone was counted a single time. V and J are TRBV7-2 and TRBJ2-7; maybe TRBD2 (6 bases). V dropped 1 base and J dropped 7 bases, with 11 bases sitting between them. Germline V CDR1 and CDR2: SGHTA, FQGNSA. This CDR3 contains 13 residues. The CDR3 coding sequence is TGTGCCAGCAGCTTAGTCCGGCTAGCGGAGCAGTACTTC. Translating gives CASSLVRLAEQYF.